Listed below are T cell receptor beta chains from one sample, sequenced in a study of cytomegalovirus exposure and HLA in healthy donors. The method was immunoSEQ multiplex PCR; TCRdb's version includes in-frame clones alone and lacks a portion of them. Of about 21,000 clones listed, over 65% are singletons. The sample comprised PBMCs. The receptors were gathered from a man aged 60 to 75 in good health and CMV-seronegative. CDR3s include the opening cysteine and the closing phenylalanine or tryptophan. D genes are given only for firm matches. For some rows the clone size is stated as once, few or many, or as a class when expanded; others skip it.

V	size	D	J	CDR3	DNA
TRBV21-1	-	-	TRBJ2-5	CASSKNGGTQYF	TGTGCCAGCAGCAAAAATGGCGGGACCCAGTACTTC
TRBV5-1	once	TRBD2	TRBJ2-3	CASSTGLAGGSDTQYF	TGCGCCAGCAGCACGGGACTAGCGGGAGGGTCAGATACGCAGTATTTT
TRBV9	-	TRBD2	TRBJ2-5	CASSATLAGQETQYF	TGTGCCAGCAGCGCCACCCTAGCGGGCCAAGAGACCCAGTACTTC
TRBV12-5	-	TRBD1	TRBJ1-1	CASGRNTGGASMNTEAFF	TGTGCTAGTGGTCGTAATACAGGGGGCGCCTCCATGAACACTGAAGCTTTCTTT
TRBV6-5	-	TRBD1	TRBJ1-1	CAASPGQGKTREAFF	TGTGCCGCAAGCCCGGGACAGGGTAAAACAAGGGAAGCTTTCTTT
TRBV30	-	-	TRBJ1-5	CAWRGRELPNQPQHF	TGTGCCTGGAGAGGGAGGGAATTGCCCAATCAGCCCCAGCATTTT
TRBV5-1	-	TRBD1	TRBJ2-7	CASSSKTGSSYEQYF	TGCGCCAGCAGCTCGAAGACAGGGTCCTCCTACGAGCAGTACTTC
TRBV2	-	TRBD2	TRBJ2-3	CASRNLRGVTHSSTDTQYF	TGTGCCAGCAGAAACCTTCGGGGGGTGACTCACTCTAGCACAGATACGCAGTATTTT
TRBV23-1	-	TRBD2	TRBJ2-2	CASSQPGLAGRGRTGELFF	TGCGCCAGCAGTCAACCGGGACTAGCGGGAAGGGGCAGGACCGGGGAGCTGTTTTTT
TRBV30	-	-	TRBJ2-7	CAWSVVAPVYYEQYF	TGTGCCTGGAGTGTAGTAGCGCCGGTTTACTACGAGCAGTACTTC
TRBV7-2	-	-	TRBJ2-3	CASSLGYRRSLPSTDTQYF	TGTGCCAGCAGCTTAGGTTATCGCCGCAGTCTTCCTAGCACAGATACGCAGTATTTT
TRBV5-1	-	-	TRBJ1-1	CASSFDEGYLEAFF	TGCGCCAGCAGCTTTGATGAGGGTTATCTGGAAGCTTTCTTT
TRBV7-3	few	-	TRBJ2-1	CASSGGLRGEQFF	TGTGCCAGCAGCGGGGGACTGAGGGGTGAGCAGTTCTTC
TRBV7-9	-	TRBD1	TRBJ1-2	CASSTRLRDSPTGGYGYTF	TGTGCCAGCAGCACCCGACTCCGGGACTCACCCACAGGGGGCTATGGCTACACCTTC
TRBV11-3	-	TRBD2	TRBJ2-1	CASSTYSGRSDNEQFF	TGTGCCAGCAGCACATATAGCGGGAGGAGCGACAATGAGCAGTTCTTC
TRBV6-6	once	-	TRBJ1-6	CASRAPGTKNSPLHF	TGTGCCAGCAGGGCCCCCGGGACAAAAAACTCACCCCTCCACTTT
TRBV5-4	-	-	TRBJ2-7	CASSLGLYYEQYF	TGTGCCAGCAGCTTGGGACTTTACTACGAGCAGTACTTC
TRBV30	once	TRBD2	TRBJ2-1	CAWRHLAGGGGEQFF	TGTGCCTGGAGGCACCTAGCGGGGGGGGGAGGTGAGCAGTTCTTC
TRBV18	-	TRBD1	TRBJ2-2	CASSPGTGLFTGELFF	TGTGCCAGCTCACCAGGGACAGGGCTCTTCACCGGGGAGCTGTTTTTT
TRBV5-4	few	-	TRBJ1-1	CASSFRDTEAFF	TGTGCCAGCAGCTTCAGGGACACTGAAGCTTTCTTT